One sample yielded the 27 T cell receptor beta chains listed below, sequenced in a study of identical twins. TCRdb ran MiXCR on the 5' RACE reads and lists one entry per CDR3 protein. Among 350,000 to 600,000 distinct CDR3 sequences, over 12% were seen once, and the ten largest hold about 0.52%. This sample also belongs to another study, concerning yellow fever vaccine responses in identical twins.

The sequenced sample was CD4+ T cells sorted from blood. These receptors were obtained from a woman under 30 in good health.

This clonotype came up many times. This rearrangement joins TRBV7-9 to TRBJ2-7; D ambiguous. V dropped 1 base and J dropped 5 bases, with 6 bases sitting between them. The CDR3 has 12 residues. The germline gives CDR1 SEHNR, CDR2 FQNEAQ (reference sequence). CDR3 loop: CASSLVRHEQYF. In DNA form, the CDR3 reads TGTGCCAGCAGCTTAGTTCGTCACGAGCAGTACTTC.

The gene calls are TRBV3-1 and TRBJ2-5; TRBD2 might be the D (5 bases). The CDR3 has 14 residues. Germline V lookup: CDR1 LGHDT, CDR2 YNNKEL (reference sequence). V gave up 5 bases and J gave up 4 bases, with 14 bases separating them. Written as DNA, the CDR3 is TGTGCCAGCAGCGACGGAGGAACTAGAGAGACCCAGTACTTC. Translation gives CASSDGGTRETQYF.

This clonotype has more than one count but fewer than ten. The V gene is TRBV2, the J gene TRBJ2-4; maybe TRBD2 (5 bases). Germline V gene lookup returns CDR1 SNHLY and CDR2 FYNNEI. V lost 6 bases, J lost 0 bases, and 12 bases lay in between. The CDR3 totals 15 residues. CDR3 coding DNA: TGTGCCAGCAGCGTAGACGGGGTAGCCAAAAACATTCAGTACTTC. Encoded protein: CASSVDGVAKNIQYF.

The rearrangement uses TRBV7-8 and TRBJ2-5; D may be TRBD1 (5 bases). The CDR3 length is 15 residues. Germline CDR1 SGHVS, CDR2 FQNEAQ. Trimming cost V 0 bases and J 4 bases, with 12 bases left between them. As DNA, the CDR3 is TGTGCCAGCAGCTTAGCAGGGGCGGTGGGAGAGACCCAGTACTTC. It codes for CASSLAGAVGETQYF.

In DNA, the CDR3 is TGTGCTAGTGGTTTGGCCTCCTTAACCGGGACAGCCACAAGGCTTAACACCGGGGAGCTGTTTTTT. Its protein product is CASGLASLTGTATRLNTGELFF. V is TRBV12-5 and J is TRBJ2-2, with 7 bases aligning to TRBD1. The CDR3 has 22 amino acids. The germline CDR1 and CDR2 sequences are LGHNT and FRNRAP. With V trimmed by 1 base and J by 2 bases, 22 bases remained unmatched.

In this sample, this clonotype turned up a few times. This chain uses TRBV27 with TRBJ1-4; TRBD1 matches at 11 bases. Germline V gene sequence: CDR1 MNHEY, CDR2 SMNVEV (reference sequence). This CDR3 is built from 17 residues. The V and J ends lost 2 bases and 4 bases, in that order; junction bases with no gene match: 6. The CDR3 loop is CASSLIGQGANNEKLFF. CDR3 DNA: TGTGCCAGCAGTTTAATAGGACAGGGGGCTAATAATGAAAAACTGTTTTTT.

This clonotype has just a few counts. This rearrangement joins TRBV3-1 to TRBJ1-5; D is undetermined. In germline, CDR1 is LGHDT, CDR2 YNNKEL (reference sequence). Trimming shortened V by 1 base and J by 2 bases, and 6 bases separated the two germline ends. This CDR3 contains 14 residues. The CDR3 spells CASSQGSRNQPQHF. The CDR3 coding sequence is TGTGCCAGCAGCCAAGGCTCCCGCAATCAGCCCCAGCATTTT.

This clonotype was counted between two and nine times. V gene TRBV29-1 combines with J gene TRBJ2-7, with D tentatively TRBD1 or TRBD2 (5 bases each). Deletions cut 7 bases from V and 3 bases from J, with 13 bases between. The CDR3 length is 12 residues. Germline CDR1 reads SQVTM; CDR2 reads ANQGSEA. The CDR3 spells CSGRGPNYEQYF. CDR3 bases: TGCAGCGGTCGGGGACCGAACTACGAGCAGTACTTC.

The chain couples TRBV6-2 or TRBV6-3 to TRBJ2-7; D might be TRBD1 (6 bases). Per the germline V gene, CDR1 is MNHEY and CDR2 is SVGEGT. The CDR3 is made up of 15 amino acids. V was pared by 2 bases and J by 0 bases, with 11 bases between. The CDR3 loop reads CASSYKQGLSYEQYF. CDR3 in DNA: TGTGCCAGCAGTTACAAGCAGGGGCTCTCCTACGAGCAGTACTTC.

A few counts support this clonotype. The chain joins TRBV29-1 to TRBJ2-6; no definite D call. V was pared by 7 bases and J by 0 bases, with 13 bases between. CDR1 is SQVTM and CDR2 is ANQGSEA in the germline V gene. The CDR3 covers 15 residues. In nucleotides, the CDR3 is TGCAGCGCCTCTATGGGCGGCTCTGGGGCCAACGTCCTGACTTTC. Translated, it gives CSASMGGSGANVLTF.

The J gene is TRBJ2-1, the V gene TRBV14; 7 nucleotides line up with TRBD1. CDR1 is SGHDN, CDR2 FVKESK, per germline. The CDR3 is 17 residues long. V was pared by 5 bases and J by 2 bases, with 12 bases of the junction left unmatched. CDR3 nucleotide sequence: TGTGCCAGCAGCAATGGATTTCCGGGACAGCCCTACAATGAGCAGTTCTTC. Translated: CASSNGFPGQPYNEQFF. Using reference TRBV14 and TRBJ2-1 for the parts outside the CDR3, the full variable domain is EAGVTQFPSHSVIEKGQTVTLRCDPISGHDNLYWYRRVMGKEIKFLLHFVKESKQDESGMPNNRFLAERTGGTYSTLKVQPAELEDSGVYFCASSNGFPGQPYNEQFFGPGTRLTVL.

V usage is TRBV5-1 and J usage is TRBJ2-5; D gene uncertain. V lost 3 bases and J lost 4, with 13 bases in between. The CDR3 extends over 14 amino acids. Germline CDR1 and CDR2: SGHRS and YFSETQ. CDR3 nucleotides: TGCGCCAGCAGCTCAAATCCTCGTGGAGAGACCCAGTACTTC. It codes for CASSSNPRGETQYF.

The gene calls are TRBV3-1 and TRBJ2-3; 9 nucleotides match TRBD2. The germline V gene has CDR1 LGHDT and CDR2 YNNKEL (reference sequence). The V segment lost 11 bases and the J segment 4 bases; nucleotides outside the gene matches: 10. This CDR3 is built from 14 residues. The chain's CDR3 is CAGTLAGRPDTQYF. The CDR3 region has the DNA TGTGCCGGCACCCTAGCGGGGCGGCCAGATACGCAGTATTTT.

V and J are TRBV3-1 and TRBJ2-3; D is unresolved. V was shortened by 2 bases and J by 2 bases, with 5 bases between the two germline ends. Germline CDR1 reads LGHDT; CDR2 reads YNNKEL (reference sequence). This CDR3 has 13 amino acids. CDR3 DNA sequence: TGTGCCAGCAGCCAATCTCTCACAGATACGCAGTATTTT. Translating gives CASSQSLTDTQYF.

This clonotype was recorded at least ten times. V and J are TRBV29-1 and TRBJ2-7, with a possible D match to TRBD2 (6 bases). The CDR3 sequence is 13 residues long. Trimming removed 1 base from V and 5 bases from J, with 12 bases in between. Germline V lookup: CDR1 SQVTM, CDR2 ANQGSEA. The CDR3 region has the DNA TGCAGCGTTGAAGGACGGGGACTCCACGAGCAGTACTTC. Residues: CSVEGRGLHEQYF.

Only a few counts were recorded for this clonotype. V and J are TRBV20-1 and TRBJ2-3, with D perhaps TRBD2 (6 bases). The CDR3 consists of 14 residues. Trimming took 3 bases from V and 0 from J, leaving 10 bases between them. The germline V gene has CDR1 DFQATT and CDR2 SNEGSKA (reference sequence). The CDR3 loop reads CSASGAGSTDTQYF. CDR3 sequence (DNA): TGCAGTGCTAGTGGGGCGGGGAGCACAGATACGCAGTATTTT.

This clonotype was detected only a few times. The V call is TRBV12-3 or TRBV12-4, the J call TRBJ2-1, with TRBD2 matching over 8 bases. The CDR3 totals 15 residues. V was pared by 4 bases and J by 3 bases, with 5 bases of the junction left unmatched. CDR3 amino acids: CASSYISGNYNEQFF. As DNA, the CDR3 is TGTGCCAGCAGTTACATTAGCGGGAACTACAATGAGCAGTTCTTC.

This clonotype was detected a few times. The gene calls are TRBV29-1 and TRBJ2-5; TRBD2 matches 7 bases. This CDR3 contains 13 residues. Per the germline V gene, CDR1 is SQVTM and CDR2 is ANQGSEA. J lost 3 bases, V lost 4 bases, and 5 bases had no gene match. The CDR3 reads CSVGEGPKETQYF. The CDR3 DNA reads as TGCAGCGTTGGGGAGGGGCCGAAAGAGACCCAGTACTTC.

This clonotype was counted a few times. The J gene is TRBJ2-3, the V gene TRBV12-3 or TRBV12-4; D call uncertain. The CDR3 totals 16 residues. V was trimmed by 0 bases and J by 3 bases, leaving 13 bases between them. Here the CDR3 DNA reads TGTGCCAGCAGTTTAGCCCCACGAGGTGGGACAGATACGCAGTATTTT. Translated: CASSLAPRGGTDTQYF.

The genes are TRBV11-3 and TRBJ2-3; D remains unclear. CDR3 length equals 15 residues. Per germline, CDR1 SGHNT and CDR2 YENEEA. V lost 5 bases, J lost 5 bases, and 17 bases lay in between. The CDR3 nucleotides read TGTGCCAGCAGCCACGGGCCCAGAAAAGGAGATACGCAGTATTTT. The encoded protein is CASSHGPRKGDTQYF.

The chain recombines TRBV4-3 with TRBJ2-7, with a tentative D call TRBD2 (5 bases). V shed 0 bases and J shed 4 bases, with 10 bases lying between them. This CDR3 has 14 residues. CDR1 and CDR2 from the germline V gene are LGHNA and YSLEER. CDR3 sequence: CASSQDVRGYEQYF. CDR3 nucleotides: TGCGCCAGCAGCCAAGATGTACGGGGATACGAGCAGTACTTC.

This clonotype has just a few counts. CDR3 sequence reads: CASSTIQGAGELFF. CDR3 bases: TGCGCCAGCAGCACAATCCAGGGGGCCGGGGAGCTGTTTTTT. The chain joins TRBV5-1 to TRBJ2-2; 7 positions agree with TRBD1. After removal of 4 bases from V and 6 bases from J, the junction contained 6 bases not matched to a gene. Germline V gives CDR1 SGHRS, CDR2 YFSETQ. The CDR3 runs to 14 residues.

This chain connects TRBV7-2 to TRBJ2-7; 9 bases agree with TRBD1. The CDR3 contains 14 residues. V gave up 5 bases and J gave up 6 bases; unmatched junction bases: 8. The germline V gene has CDR1 SGHTA and CDR2 FQGNSA. CDR3 loop: CASSDRDRVTEQYF. The CDR3 nucleotides read TGTGCCAGCAGCGACCGGGACAGGGTCACCGAGCAGTACTTC.

The chain uses TRBV7-2 and TRBJ2-5, with D possibly matching TRBD1 (6 bases). Germline V lookup: CDR1 SGHTA, CDR2 FQGNSA. This CDR3 is 15 amino acids long. V was shortened by 5 bases and J by 5 bases, with 18 bases between the two germline ends. This CDR3 is CASSVIRPQGETQYF. For the CDR3, the DNA is TGTGCCAGCAGCGTTATTAGACCACAGGGTGAGACCCAGTACTTC.

This clonotype was seen a handful of times. This chain joins TRBV28 and TRBJ2-1; 10 bases match TRBD1. The J segment lost 1 base and the V segment lost 9 bases, leaving 6 bases of the junction unmatched. Germline V gene data show CDR1 as MDHEN and CDR2 as SYDVKM. CDR3 length: 15 residues. The CDR3 nucleotides are TGTGCCAGTATCCTGGACAGGGGGTCCTACAATGAGCAGTTCTTC. Translation gives CASILDRGSYNEQFF.

This clonotype occurred many times. This chain connects TRBV5-1 to TRBJ2-2; TRBD1 agrees at 8 bases. The length of the CDR3 is 14 residues. CDR1 and CDR2 (germline): SGHRS, YFSETQ. The J segment lost 6 bases and the V segment lost 4 bases, leaving 5 bases of the junction unmatched. The CDR3 loop is CASSPGQVPGELFF. CDR3 nucleotide sequence: TGCGCCAGCAGCCCGGGACAGGTCCCCGGGGAGCTGTTTTTT.

The chain uses TRBV5-1 and TRBJ1-6, with D possibly being TRBD1 (5 bases). V was cut by 0 bases and J by 9 bases, with 13 bases left in between. CDR1 is SGHRS and CDR2 is YFSETQ in the germline V gene. There are 15 residues in the CDR3. CDR3 nucleotides: TGCGCCAGCAGCTTGGGGCGGGACGGGCTTTCACCCCTCCACTTT. Protein product: CASSLGRDGLSPLHF.